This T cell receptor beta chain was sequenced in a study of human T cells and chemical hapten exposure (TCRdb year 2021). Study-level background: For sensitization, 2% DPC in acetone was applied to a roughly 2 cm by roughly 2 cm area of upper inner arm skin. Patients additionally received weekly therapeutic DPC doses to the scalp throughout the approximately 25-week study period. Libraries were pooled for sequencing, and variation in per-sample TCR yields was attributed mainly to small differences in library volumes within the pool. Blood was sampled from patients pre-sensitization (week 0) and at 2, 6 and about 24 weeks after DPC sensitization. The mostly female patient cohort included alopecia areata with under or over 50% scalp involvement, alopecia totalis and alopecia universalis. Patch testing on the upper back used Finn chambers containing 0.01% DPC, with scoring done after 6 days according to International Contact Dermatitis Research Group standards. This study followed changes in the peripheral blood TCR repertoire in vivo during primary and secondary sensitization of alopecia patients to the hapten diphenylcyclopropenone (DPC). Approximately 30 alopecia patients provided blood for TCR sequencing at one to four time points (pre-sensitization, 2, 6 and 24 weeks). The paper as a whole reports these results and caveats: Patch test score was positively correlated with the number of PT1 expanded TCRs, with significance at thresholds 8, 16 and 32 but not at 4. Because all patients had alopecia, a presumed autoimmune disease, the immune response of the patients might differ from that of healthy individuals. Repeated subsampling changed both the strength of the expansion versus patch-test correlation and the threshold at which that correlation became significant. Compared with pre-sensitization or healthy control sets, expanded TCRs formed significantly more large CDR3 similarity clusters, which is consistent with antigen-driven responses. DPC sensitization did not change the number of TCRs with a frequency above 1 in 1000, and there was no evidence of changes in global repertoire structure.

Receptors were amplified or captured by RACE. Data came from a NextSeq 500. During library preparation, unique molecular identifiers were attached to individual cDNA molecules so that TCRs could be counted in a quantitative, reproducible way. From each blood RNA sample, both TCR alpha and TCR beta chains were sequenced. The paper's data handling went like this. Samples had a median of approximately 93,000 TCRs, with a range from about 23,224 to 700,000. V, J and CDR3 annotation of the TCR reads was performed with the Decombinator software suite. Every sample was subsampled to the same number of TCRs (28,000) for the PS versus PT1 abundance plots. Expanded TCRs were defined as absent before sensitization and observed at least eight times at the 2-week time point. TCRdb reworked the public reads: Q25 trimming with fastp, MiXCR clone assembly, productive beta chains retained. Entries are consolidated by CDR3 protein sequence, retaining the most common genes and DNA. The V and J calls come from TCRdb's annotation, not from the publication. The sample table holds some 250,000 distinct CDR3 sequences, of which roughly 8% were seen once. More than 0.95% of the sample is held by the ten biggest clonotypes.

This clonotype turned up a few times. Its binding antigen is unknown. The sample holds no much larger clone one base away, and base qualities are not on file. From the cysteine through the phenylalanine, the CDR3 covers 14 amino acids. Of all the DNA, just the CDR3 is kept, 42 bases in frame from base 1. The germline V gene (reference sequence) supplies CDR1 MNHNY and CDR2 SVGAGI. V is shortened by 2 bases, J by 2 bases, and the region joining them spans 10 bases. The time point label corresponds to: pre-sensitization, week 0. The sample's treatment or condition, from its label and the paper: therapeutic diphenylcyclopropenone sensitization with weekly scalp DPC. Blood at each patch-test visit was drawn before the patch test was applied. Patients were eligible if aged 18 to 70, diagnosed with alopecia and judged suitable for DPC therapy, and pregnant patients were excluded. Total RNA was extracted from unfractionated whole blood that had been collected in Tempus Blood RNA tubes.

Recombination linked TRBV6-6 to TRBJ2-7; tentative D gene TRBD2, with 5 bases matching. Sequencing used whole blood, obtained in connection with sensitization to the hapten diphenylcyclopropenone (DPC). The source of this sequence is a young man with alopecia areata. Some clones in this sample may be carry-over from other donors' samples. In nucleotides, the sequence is TGTGCCAGCAGTTACACGGGGTTCGCCTACGAGCAGTACTTC. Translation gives CASSYTGFAYEQYF.